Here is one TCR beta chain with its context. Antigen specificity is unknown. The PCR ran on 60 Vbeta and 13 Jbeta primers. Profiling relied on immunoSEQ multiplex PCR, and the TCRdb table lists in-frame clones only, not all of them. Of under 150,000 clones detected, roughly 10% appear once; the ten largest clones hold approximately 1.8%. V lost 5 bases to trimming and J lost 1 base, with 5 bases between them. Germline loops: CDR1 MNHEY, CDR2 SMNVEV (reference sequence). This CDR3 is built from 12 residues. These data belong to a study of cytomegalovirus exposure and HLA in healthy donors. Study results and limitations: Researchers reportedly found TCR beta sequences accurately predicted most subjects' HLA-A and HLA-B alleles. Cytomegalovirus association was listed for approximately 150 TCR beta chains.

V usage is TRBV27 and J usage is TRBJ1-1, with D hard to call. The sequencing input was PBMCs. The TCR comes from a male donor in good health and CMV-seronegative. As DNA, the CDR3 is TGTGCCAGCAGTCACAGGAACACTGAAGCTTTCTTT. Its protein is CASSHRNTEAFF.